Presented here are 23 T cell receptor beta chains from one specimen sequenced in a study of shared clonotypes between healthy human individuals (dated by TCRdb to the early 2020s). The library was obtained by the immunoSEQ multiplex PCR assay. TCRdb stores this immuneACCESS table with in-frame sequences only. Part of the clones is absent; in the studies checked, under half of the shortfall reflects unresolved V genes, and no reason is known for the rest. The sample table holds roughly 810,000 clones, of which roughly 96% were seen once. Together, the top ten hold less than 0.3% of the sample. CD8 naive samples were obtained by positive selection for CCR7 among CD45RO-negative cells, yielding a CD45RA+CCR7+ population from which TemRA cells were excluded. Sequenced sample: naive CD8+ T cells sorted from blood. The sample's cell subset or site label, decoded: CD45RA+CCR7+. The receptors were sampled from a man aged 25-45 years in good health.

This rearrangement joins TRBV14 to TRBJ2-1, with D hard to call. V was shortened by 5 bases and J by 3 bases, with 23 bases between the two germline ends. CDR1 and CDR2 (germline): SGHDN, FVKESK. The length of the CDR3 is 18 residues. CDR3 region: CASSSESSWAHVYNEQFF. CDR3 nucleotide sequence: TGTGCCAGCAGCTCAGAGTCTTCCTGGGCCCACGTCTACAATGAGCAGTTCTTC.

V is TRBV27 and J is TRBJ1-5; TRBD1 is a possible D gene (6 bases). The germline V and J ends were trimmed by 10 bases and 3 bases, with 13 bases remaining between them. Germline V gene sequence: CDR1 MNHEY, CDR2 SMNVEV (reference sequence). The CDR3 loop spans 13 amino acids. The CDR3 bases are TGTGCCACGAGGACAGATATCAATCAGCCCCAGCATTTT. Protein product: CATRTDINQPQHF.

Worth noting for this clone: Additional DNA sequences in this sample encode the identical CDR3. The chain has TRBV27 and TRBJ2-1, with D perhaps matching TRBD1 or TRBD2 (6 bases each). The CDR3 has 14 amino acids. The V gene's germline CDR1 is MNHEY and CDR2 SMNVEV (reference sequence). Trimming cost V 2 bases and J 3 bases, with 8 bases left between them. This CDR3 is CASSLGGLYNEQFF. In DNA, the CDR3 is TGTGCCAGCAGTTTAGGGGGGCTCTACAATGAGCAGTTCTTC.

The chain is built from TRBV14 and TRBJ1-2; a possible D gene is TRBD1 (5 bases). V was shortened by 5 bases and J by 1 base, with 17 bases between the two germline ends. Germline CDR1 reads SGHDN; CDR2 reads FVKESK. The CDR3 is 16 amino acids. CDR3 residues: CASSKSQEFLNYGYTF. Written as DNA, the CDR3 is TGTGCCAGCAGCAAGTCACAGGAGTTTCTTAACTATGGCTACACCTTC.

The J gene is TRBJ2-2, the V gene TRBV7-6, with unresolved D. V lost 2 bases to trimming and J lost 4 bases, with 8 bases between them. Germline V gene lookup returns CDR1 SGHVS and CDR2 FNYEAQ. CDR3 size: 14 residues. The CDR3 spells CASSLWVSTGELFF. The CDR3 DNA reads as TGTGCCAGCAGCTTATGGGTTAGCACCGGGGAGCTGTTTTTT.

The V and J genes are TRBV6-6 and TRBJ1-1; D is undetermined. CDR1 is MNHNY and CDR2 is SVGAGI in the germline V gene (reference sequence). The CDR3 loop spans 12 amino acids. The germline V and J ends were trimmed by 6 bases and 5 bases, with 10 bases remaining between them. The CDR3, as DNA: TGTGCCAGCAGCCCTTCGGGGACTGAAGCTTTCTTT. It yields the protein CASSPSGTEAFF.

The chain employs TRBV6-1 and TRBJ2-3, with D perhaps assigned TRBD1 or TRBD2 (5 bases each). V lost 4 bases, J lost 6 bases, and 11 bases lay in between. CDR1 and CDR2 (germline): MNHNS, SASEGT. The CDR3 extends over 13 amino acids. CDR3 DNA sequence: TGTGCCAGCAGTGGGAGGAAGGGGGATACGCAGTATTTT. Its translation: CASSGRKGDTQYF.

The chain joins TRBV28 to TRBJ1-4; D is ambiguous. Per germline, CDR1 MDHEN and CDR2 SYDVKM. The CDR3 is 16 amino acids. The germline V and J ends were trimmed by 2 bases and 0 bases, with 10 bases remaining between them. The CDR3 nucleotides read TGTGCCAGCAGTTTAGGGTTCAGTGCAACTAATGAAAAACTGTTTTTT. The encoded protein is CASSLGFSATNEKLFF.

The chain uses TRBV7-6 and TRBJ1-5; D remains unclear. Trimming cost V 0 bases and J 7 bases, with 13 bases left between them. This CDR3 is built from 15 residues. Per the germline V gene, CDR1 is SGHVS and CDR2 is FNYEAQ. As DNA, the CDR3 is TGTGCCAGCAGCTTAGCGTGGCAGAATCGGCAGCCCCAGCATTTT. This codes for CASSLAWQNRQPQHF.

The chain links TRBV27 to TRBJ2-1, with 7 positions matching TRBD2. The V segment lost 4 bases and the J segment 5 bases; nucleotides outside the gene matches: 8. The CDR3 length is 15 residues. The V gene's germline CDR1 is MNHEY and CDR2 SMNVEV (reference sequence). CDR3 nucleotide sequence: TGTGCCAGCAGTTCGCCGGCGGGAGCGAACAATGAGCAGTTCTTC. Protein sequence: CASSSPAGANNEQFF.

In its sample, this clone was seen once. The sample carries other DNA sequences with the same CDR3. The chain links TRBV6-5 to TRBJ2-7; TRBD1 matches 9 bases. The CDR3 contains 14 residues. CDR1 MNHEY and CDR2 SVGAGI come from the germline V gene. The J segment lost 4 bases and the V segment lost 2 bases, leaving 3 bases of the junction unmatched. The CDR3 spells CASSYGDRAYEQYF. DNA for the CDR3: TGTGCCAGCAGTTACGGGGACAGGGCGTACGAGCAGTACTTC.

The rearrangement joins TRBV4-2 to TRBJ2-1; 14 positions agree with TRBD2. CDR3 length equals 18 residues. Germline V gene data show CDR1 as LGHNA and CDR2 as YNFKEQ. V lost 0 bases to trimming and J lost 7 bases; unmatched junction nucleotides: 8. In nucleotides, the CDR3 is TGTGCCAGCAGCCAAGACTCGACTAGCGGGAGGGTAGGGAATGAGCAGTTCTTC. Amino acid sequence: CASSQDSTSGRVGNEQFF.

CDR3 bases: TGTGCCAGCAGTTTATCCGGGACCAACAACTATGGCTACACCTTC. It specifies CASSLSGTNNYGYTF. The chain is built from TRBV27 and TRBJ1-2; possible D gene TRBD1, 5 bases. The V end lost 0 bases, the J end lost 2 bases, and 10 bases lay between the germline ends. Germline CDR1 and CDR2: MNHEY and SMNVEV (reference sequence). The CDR3 extends over 15 amino acids.

V gene TRBV7-9 combines with J gene TRBJ2-7; maybe TRBD2 (5 bases). V lost 5 bases and J lost 0, with 26 bases in between. CDR3 length: 19 residues. The germline V gene has CDR1 SEHNR and CDR2 FQNEAQ (reference sequence). The CDR3 DNA sequence: TGTGCCAGCAGCCGGAGACCCCGCAGTGGGGAAGGGAGCTCCTACGAGCAGTACTTC. Its translation is CASSRRPRSGEGSSYEQYF.

This clone was counted once. The chain combines TRBV6-5 with TRBJ2-1, with 7 bases identical to TRBD2. V dropped 6 bases and J dropped 7; count of bases not matched to a gene: 6. The CDR3 consists of 13 residues. The germline CDR1 and CDR2 sequences are MNHEY and SVGAGI. The CDR3 DNA is TGTGCCAGCAGCACTCCTAGCGGAAATGAGCAGTTCTTC. Translation gives CASSTPSGNEQFF.

The chain is built from TRBV7-9 and TRBJ2-5; D is ambiguous. V lost 5 bases, J lost 1 base, and 20 bases lay in between. This CDR3 contains 17 residues. Germline CDR1 reads SEHNR; CDR2 reads FQNEAQ (reference sequence). In DNA, the CDR3 is TGTGCCAGCAGCGTTCTCGGAGCACCCAATCTCCAAGAGACCCAGTACTTC. It translates to CASSVLGAPNLQETQYF.

This chain uses TRBV28 with TRBJ2-1, with D possibly TRBD1 on 6 matching bases. Germline V lookup: CDR1 MDHEN, CDR2 SYDVKM. CDR3 size: 15 residues. Trimming cost V 7 bases and J 8 bases, with 21 bases left between them. The DNA of the CDR3 is TGTGCCAGCATCCAAGAGGGGGACCCTTTTTATGAGCAGTTCTTC. Translation gives CASIQEGDPFYEQFF.

The chain uses TRBV7-9 and TRBJ1-1, with a tentative D call TRBD1 (6 bases). Germline-derived CDR1 and CDR2 are SEHNR and FQNEAQ (reference sequence). The V end was cut by 7 bases, the J end by 3 bases, with 21 bases between. This CDR3 contains 16 residues. The CDR3 loop is CASKTTGSGRDTEAFF. As DNA, the CDR3 is TGTGCCAGCAAGACAACAGGGTCGGGGAGGGACACTGAAGCTTTCTTT.

The chain employs TRBV7-9 and TRBJ2-1; 7 positions agree with TRBD2. From germline, CDR1 is SEHNR and CDR2 FQNEAQ (reference sequence). The CDR3 runs 16 residues. With 6 bases clipped from V and 5 bases from J, the junction kept 13 bases outside the gene matches. As DNA, the CDR3 is TGTGCCAGCAGGTCCCCGCGGGGGTCTCCTCACAATGAGCAGTTCTTC. Amino acid sequence: CASRSPRGSPHNEQFF.

The chain carries TRBV7-2 and TRBJ2-1; weak D call: TRBD2 (6 bases). The ends were cut back, 4 bases at V and 0 bases at J, with 16 bases in the middle. This CDR3 is 17 amino acids long. Germline CDR1 is SGHTA and CDR2 is FQGNSA. The chain's CDR3 is CASSYPRLGSSYNEQFF. CDR3 sequence (DNA): TGTGCCAGCAGCTACCCAAGACTAGGCAGCTCCTACAATGAGCAGTTCTTC.

On this clone: Other DNA sequences in this specimen translate into the identical CDR3. This chain connects TRBV9 to TRBJ2-7; the D gene is possibly TRBD2 (6 bases). Germline assignment: CDR1 SGDLS and CDR2 YYNGEE. V gave up 2 bases and J gave up 2 bases, with 8 bases separating them. The CDR3 is made up of 13 amino acids. CDR3 region: CASSVGGTYEQYF. CDR3 sequence (DNA): TGTGCCAGCAGCGTTGGCGGGACCTACGAGCAGTACTTC.

The chain employs TRBV27 and TRBJ2-2; 7 positions match TRBD1. Trimming removed 2 bases from V and 0 bases from J; junction bases left unmatched: 6. CDR3 length: 17 amino acids. Germline V gives CDR1 MNHEY, CDR2 SMNVEV (reference sequence). CDR3 sequence (DNA): TGTGCCAGCAGTTTAGACTGGGACAGACCGAACACCGGGGAGCTGTTTTTT. Translated, it gives CASSLDWDRPNTGELFF.

The chain joins TRBV4-1 to TRBJ2-7; D may be TRBD2 (6 bases). CDR1 is MGHRA and CDR2 is YSYEKL in the germline V gene. Trimming took off 3 bases at V and 5 bases at J, with 8 bases between the two ends. This CDR3 spans 12 amino acids. As DNA, the CDR3 is TGCGCCAGCAGCCACCCGGGGGACGAGCAGTACTTC. Its translation: CASSHPGDEQYF.